This T cell receptor beta chain was sequenced in a study of T-cell memory formation after mild COVID-19. The wider study: Largely donor-specific TCR clusters were found.

Of note for this clonotype: The antigen remains unidentified.

V lost 4 bases and J lost 4; bases outside the gene matches: 13. Germline CDR1 reads MNHEY; CDR2 reads SVGAGI. There are 18 residues in the CDR3. TCRdb reprocessed the 5' RACE reads via MiXCR and lists one record per CDR3 protein. Of about 430,000 distinct CDR3 sequences in the sample, about 24% were seen once. Study results and limitations: For contracting clones, CD4+ ones sat mainly in CM and EM, CD8+ in EMRA.

Sequenced material: PBMCs or a T cell subset sorted from them (not recorded which). This TCR derives from an adult woman who had mild COVID-19 (a few samples of this study predate the infection). Cell type and time point are not known. The V and J genes are TRBV6-5 and TRBJ1-2, with 12 bases aligning to TRBD1. The CDR3 DNA is TGTGCCAGCAGTTCCCCGAGGGACAGGGGGCGCGGCGGCTATGGCTACACCTTC. As protein: CASSSPRDRGRGGYGYTF.